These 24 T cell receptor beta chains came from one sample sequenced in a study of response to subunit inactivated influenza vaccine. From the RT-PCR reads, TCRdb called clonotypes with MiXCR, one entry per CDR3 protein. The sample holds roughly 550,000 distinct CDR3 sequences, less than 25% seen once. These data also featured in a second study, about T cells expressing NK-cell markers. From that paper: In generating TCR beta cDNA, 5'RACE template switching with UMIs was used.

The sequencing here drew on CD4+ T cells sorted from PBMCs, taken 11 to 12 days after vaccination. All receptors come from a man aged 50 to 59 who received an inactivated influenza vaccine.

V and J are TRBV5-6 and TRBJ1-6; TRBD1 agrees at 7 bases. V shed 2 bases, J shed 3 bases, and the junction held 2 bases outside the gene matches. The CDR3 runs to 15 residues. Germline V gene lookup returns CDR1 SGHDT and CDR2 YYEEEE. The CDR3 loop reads CASSFRDSYNSPLHF. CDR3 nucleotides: TGTGCCAGCAGCTTCCGGGACAGCTATAATTCACCCCTCCACTTT. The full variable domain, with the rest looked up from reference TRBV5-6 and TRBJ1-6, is DAGVTQSPTHLIKTRGQQVTLRCSPKSGHDTVSWYQQALGQGPQFIFQYYEEEERQRGNFPDRFSGHQFPNYSSELNVNALLLGDSALYLCASSFRDSYNSPLHFGNGTRLTVT.

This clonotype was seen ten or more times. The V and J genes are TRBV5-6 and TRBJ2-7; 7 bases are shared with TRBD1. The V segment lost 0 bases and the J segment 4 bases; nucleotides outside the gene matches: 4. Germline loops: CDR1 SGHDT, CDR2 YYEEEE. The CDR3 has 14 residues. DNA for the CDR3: TGTGCCAGCAGCTTGGCGGGACAGCTGTACGAGCAGTACTTC. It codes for CASSLAGQLYEQYF.

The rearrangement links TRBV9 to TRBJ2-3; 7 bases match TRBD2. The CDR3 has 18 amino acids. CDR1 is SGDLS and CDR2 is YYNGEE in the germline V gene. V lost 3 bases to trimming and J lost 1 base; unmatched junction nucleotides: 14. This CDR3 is CASSGLLRSRERTDTQYF. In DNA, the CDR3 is TGTGCCAGCAGCGGACTGCTCCGATCGCGGGAGCGCACAGATACGCAGTATTTT.

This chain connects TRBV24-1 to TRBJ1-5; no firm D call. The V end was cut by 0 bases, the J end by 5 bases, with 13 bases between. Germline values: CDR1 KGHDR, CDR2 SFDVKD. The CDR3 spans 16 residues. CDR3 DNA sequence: TGTGCCACCAGTGATTTGAAACGGTTCGGGGATCAGCCCCAGCATTTT. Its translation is CATSDLKRFGDQPQHF.

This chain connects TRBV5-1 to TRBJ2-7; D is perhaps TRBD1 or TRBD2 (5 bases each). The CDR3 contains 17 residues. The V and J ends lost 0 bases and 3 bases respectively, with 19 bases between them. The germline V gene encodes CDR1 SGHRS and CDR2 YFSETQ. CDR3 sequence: CASSLAPGGTRGYEQYF. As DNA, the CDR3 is TGCGCCAGCAGCTTGGCCCCGGGTGGGACGAGGGGCTACGAGCAGTACTTC.

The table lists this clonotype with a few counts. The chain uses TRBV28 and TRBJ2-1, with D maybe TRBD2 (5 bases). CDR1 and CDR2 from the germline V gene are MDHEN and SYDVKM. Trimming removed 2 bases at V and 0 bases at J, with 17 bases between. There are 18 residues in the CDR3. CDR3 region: CASSLDPWTGNSYNEQFF. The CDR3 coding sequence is TGTGCCAGCAGTTTAGACCCGTGGACGGGGAACTCCTACAATGAGCAGTTCTTC.

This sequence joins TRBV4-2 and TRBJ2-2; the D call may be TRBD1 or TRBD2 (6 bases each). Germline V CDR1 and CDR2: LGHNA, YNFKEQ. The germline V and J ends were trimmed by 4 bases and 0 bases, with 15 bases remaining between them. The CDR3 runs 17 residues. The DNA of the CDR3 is TGTGCCAGCAGCCCCTTCGGGGGCCGGACGAACACCGGGGAGCTGTTTTTT. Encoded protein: CASSPFGGRTNTGELFF.

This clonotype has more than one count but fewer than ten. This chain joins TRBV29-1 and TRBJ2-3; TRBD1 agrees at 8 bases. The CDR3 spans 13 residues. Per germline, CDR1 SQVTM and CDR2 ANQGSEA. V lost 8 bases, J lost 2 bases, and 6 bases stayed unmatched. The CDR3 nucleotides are TGCAGCTCAGGGGGCAAGTACACAGATACGCAGTATTTT. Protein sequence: CSSGGKYTDTQYF.

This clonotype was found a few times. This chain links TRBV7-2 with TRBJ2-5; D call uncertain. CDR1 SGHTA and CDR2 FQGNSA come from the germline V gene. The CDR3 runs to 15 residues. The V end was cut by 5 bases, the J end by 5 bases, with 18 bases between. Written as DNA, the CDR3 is TGTGCCAGCAGCCCCCATCCCCTAAACCGGGAGACCCAGTACTTC. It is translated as CASSPHPLNRETQYF.

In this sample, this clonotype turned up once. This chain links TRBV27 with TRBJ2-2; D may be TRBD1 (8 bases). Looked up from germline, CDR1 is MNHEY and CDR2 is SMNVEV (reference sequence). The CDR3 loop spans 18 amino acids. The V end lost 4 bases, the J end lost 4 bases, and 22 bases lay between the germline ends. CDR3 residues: CASSWTGRVMGGTGELFF. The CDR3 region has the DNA TGTGCCAGCAGTTGGACAGGGAGGGTCATGGGGGGCACCGGGGAGCTGTTTTTT.

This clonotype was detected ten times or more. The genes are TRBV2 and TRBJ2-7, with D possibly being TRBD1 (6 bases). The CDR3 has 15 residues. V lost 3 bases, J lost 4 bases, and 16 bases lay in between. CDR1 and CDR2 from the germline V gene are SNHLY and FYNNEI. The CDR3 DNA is TGTGCCAGCAGTGACTTGGGGGCGCAAGATTACGAGCAGTACTTC. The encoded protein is CASSDLGAQDYEQYF. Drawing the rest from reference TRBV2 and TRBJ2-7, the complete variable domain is EPEVTQTPSHQVTQMGQEVILRCVPISNHLYFYWYRQILGQKVEFLVSFYNNEISEKSEIFDDQFSVERPDGSNFTLKIRSTKLEDSAMYFCASSDLGAQDYEQYFGPGTRLTVT.

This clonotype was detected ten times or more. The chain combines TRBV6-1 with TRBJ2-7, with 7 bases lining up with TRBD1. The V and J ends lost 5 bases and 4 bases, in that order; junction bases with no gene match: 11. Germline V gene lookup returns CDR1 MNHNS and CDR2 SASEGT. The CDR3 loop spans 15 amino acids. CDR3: CASSINRGYIYEQYF. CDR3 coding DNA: TGTGCCAGCAGTATTAACAGGGGATATATTTACGAGCAGTACTTC.

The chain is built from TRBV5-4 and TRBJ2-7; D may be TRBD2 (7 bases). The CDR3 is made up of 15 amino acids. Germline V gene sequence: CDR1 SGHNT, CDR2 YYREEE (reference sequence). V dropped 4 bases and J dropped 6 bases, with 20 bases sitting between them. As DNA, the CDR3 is TGTGCCAGCAGCCCTACGGTGGGGGGGCTTAGCGAGCAGTACTTC. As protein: CASSPTVGGLSEQYF.

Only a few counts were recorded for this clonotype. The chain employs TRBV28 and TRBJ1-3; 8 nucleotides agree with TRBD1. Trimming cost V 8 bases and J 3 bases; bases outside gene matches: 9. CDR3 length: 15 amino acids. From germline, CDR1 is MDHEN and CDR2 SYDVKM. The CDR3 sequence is CASLPRTGFGNTIYF. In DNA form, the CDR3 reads TGTGCCAGCTTACCCCGGACAGGGTTTGGAAACACCATATATTTT.

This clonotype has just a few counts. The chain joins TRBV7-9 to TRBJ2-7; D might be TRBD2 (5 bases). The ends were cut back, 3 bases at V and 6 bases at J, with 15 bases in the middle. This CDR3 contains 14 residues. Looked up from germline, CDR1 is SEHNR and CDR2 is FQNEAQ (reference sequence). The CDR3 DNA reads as TGTGCCAGCAGCTTGGGAGCCACGAGAACCGAGCAGTACTTC. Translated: CASSLGATRTEQYF.

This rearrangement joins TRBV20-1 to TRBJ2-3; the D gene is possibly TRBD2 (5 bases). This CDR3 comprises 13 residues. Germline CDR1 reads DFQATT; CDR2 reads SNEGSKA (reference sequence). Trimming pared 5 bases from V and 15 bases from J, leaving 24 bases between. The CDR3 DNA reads TGCAGTGCTGGAACTTCCGGGCGGCGGGTCTTATATTTT. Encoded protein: CSAGTSGRRVLYF.

CDR3 sequence (DNA): TGTGCCATCAGTGACGGGGTAAACAATCAGCCCCAGCATTTT. As protein: CAISDGVNNQPQHF. The chain couples TRBV10-3 to TRBJ1-5; D gene uncertain. The germline V and J ends were trimmed by 3 bases and 3 bases, with 9 bases remaining between them. The CDR3 covers 14 residues. The germline V gene has CDR1 ENHRY and CDR2 SYGVKD.

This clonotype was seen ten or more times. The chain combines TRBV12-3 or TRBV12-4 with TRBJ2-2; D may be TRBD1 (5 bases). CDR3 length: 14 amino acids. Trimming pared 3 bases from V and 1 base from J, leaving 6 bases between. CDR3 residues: CASSFQGNTGELFF. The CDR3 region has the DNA TGTGCCAGCAGTTTCCAGGGGAACACCGGGGAGCTGTTTTTT.

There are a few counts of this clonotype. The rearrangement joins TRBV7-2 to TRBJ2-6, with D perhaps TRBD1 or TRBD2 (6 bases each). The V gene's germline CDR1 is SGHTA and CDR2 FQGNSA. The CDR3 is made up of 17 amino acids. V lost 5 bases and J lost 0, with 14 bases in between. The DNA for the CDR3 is TGTGCCAGCAGCGGAGGGGGACATTCCTCTGGGGCCAACGTCCTGACTTTC. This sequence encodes CASSGGGHSSGANVLTF. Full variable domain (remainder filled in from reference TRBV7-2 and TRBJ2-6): GAGVSQSPSNKVTEKGKDVELRCDPISGHTALYWYRQSLGQGLEFLIYFQGNSAPDKSGLPSDRFSAERTGGSVSTLTIQRTQQEDSAVYLCASSGGGHSSGANVLTFGAGSRLTVL.

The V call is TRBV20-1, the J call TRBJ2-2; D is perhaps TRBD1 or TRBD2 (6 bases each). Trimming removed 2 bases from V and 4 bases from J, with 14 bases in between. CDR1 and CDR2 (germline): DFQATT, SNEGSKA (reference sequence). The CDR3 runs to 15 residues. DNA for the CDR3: TGCAGTGCTAGACGCGCCAAGGGGGGCACCGGGGAGCTGTTTTTT. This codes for CSARRAKGGTGELFF.

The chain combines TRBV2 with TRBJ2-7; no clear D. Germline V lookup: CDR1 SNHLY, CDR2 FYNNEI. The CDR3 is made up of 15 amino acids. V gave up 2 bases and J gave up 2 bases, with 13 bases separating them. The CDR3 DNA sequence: TGTGCCAGCAGTGAACCCCTTAGGGTAGCCTACGAGCAGTACTTC. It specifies CASSEPLRVAYEQYF.

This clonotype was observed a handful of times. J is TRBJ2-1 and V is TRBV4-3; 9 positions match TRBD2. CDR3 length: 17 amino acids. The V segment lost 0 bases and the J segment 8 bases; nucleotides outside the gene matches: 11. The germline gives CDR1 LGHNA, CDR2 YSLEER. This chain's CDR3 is CASSQEAAGGVPDEQFF. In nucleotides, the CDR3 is TGCGCCAGCAGCCAAGAGGCGGCGGGAGGGGTCCCCGATGAGCAGTTCTTC.

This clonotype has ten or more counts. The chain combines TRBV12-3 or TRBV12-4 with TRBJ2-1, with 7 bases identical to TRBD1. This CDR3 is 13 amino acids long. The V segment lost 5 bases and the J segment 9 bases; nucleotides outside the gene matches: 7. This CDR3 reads CASSPGGNGEQFF. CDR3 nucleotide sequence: TGTGCCAGCAGTCCAGGGGGAAACGGTGAGCAGTTCTTC.

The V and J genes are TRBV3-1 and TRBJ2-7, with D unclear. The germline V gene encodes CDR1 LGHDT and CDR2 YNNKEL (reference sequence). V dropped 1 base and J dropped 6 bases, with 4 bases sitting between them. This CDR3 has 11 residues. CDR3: CASSQVAEQYF. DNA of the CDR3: TGTGCCAGCAGCCAAGTTGCCGAGCAGTACTTC.